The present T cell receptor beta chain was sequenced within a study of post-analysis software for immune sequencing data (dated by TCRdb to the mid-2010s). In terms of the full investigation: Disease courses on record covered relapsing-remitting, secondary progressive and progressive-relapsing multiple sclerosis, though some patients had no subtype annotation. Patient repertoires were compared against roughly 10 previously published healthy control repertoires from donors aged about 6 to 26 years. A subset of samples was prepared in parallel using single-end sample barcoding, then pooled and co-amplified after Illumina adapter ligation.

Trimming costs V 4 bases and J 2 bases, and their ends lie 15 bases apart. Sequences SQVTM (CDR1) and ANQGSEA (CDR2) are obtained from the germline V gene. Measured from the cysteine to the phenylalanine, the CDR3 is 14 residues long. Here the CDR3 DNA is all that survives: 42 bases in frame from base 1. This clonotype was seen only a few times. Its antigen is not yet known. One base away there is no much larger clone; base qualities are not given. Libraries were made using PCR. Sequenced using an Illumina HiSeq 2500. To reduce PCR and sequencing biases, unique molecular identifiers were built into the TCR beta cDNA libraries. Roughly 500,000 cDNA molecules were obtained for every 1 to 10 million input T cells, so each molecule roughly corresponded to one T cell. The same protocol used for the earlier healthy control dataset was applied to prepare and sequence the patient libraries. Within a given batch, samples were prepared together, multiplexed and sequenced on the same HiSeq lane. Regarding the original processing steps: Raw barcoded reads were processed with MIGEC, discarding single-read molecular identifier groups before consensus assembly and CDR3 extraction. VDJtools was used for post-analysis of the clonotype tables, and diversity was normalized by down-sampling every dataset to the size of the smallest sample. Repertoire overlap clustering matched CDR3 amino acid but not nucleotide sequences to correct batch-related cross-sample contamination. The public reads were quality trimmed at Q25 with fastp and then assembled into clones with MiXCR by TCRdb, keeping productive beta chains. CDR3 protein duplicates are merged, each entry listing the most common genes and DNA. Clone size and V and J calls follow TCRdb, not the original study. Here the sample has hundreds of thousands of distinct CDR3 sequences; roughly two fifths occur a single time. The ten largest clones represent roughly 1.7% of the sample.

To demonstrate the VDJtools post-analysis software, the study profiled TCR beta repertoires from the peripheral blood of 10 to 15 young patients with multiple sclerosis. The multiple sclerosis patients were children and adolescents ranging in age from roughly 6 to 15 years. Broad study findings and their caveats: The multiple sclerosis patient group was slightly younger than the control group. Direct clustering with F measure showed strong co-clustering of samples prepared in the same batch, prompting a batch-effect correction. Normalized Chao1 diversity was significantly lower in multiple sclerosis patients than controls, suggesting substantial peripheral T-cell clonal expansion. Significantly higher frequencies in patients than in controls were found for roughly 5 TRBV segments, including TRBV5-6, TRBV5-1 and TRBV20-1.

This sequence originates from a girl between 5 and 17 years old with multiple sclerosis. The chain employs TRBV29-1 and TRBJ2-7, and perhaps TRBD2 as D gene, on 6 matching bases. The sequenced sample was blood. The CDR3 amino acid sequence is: CSVVGRTGAYEQYF. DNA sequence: TGCAGCGTTGTGGGACGAACGGGGGCCTACGAGCAGTACTTC.